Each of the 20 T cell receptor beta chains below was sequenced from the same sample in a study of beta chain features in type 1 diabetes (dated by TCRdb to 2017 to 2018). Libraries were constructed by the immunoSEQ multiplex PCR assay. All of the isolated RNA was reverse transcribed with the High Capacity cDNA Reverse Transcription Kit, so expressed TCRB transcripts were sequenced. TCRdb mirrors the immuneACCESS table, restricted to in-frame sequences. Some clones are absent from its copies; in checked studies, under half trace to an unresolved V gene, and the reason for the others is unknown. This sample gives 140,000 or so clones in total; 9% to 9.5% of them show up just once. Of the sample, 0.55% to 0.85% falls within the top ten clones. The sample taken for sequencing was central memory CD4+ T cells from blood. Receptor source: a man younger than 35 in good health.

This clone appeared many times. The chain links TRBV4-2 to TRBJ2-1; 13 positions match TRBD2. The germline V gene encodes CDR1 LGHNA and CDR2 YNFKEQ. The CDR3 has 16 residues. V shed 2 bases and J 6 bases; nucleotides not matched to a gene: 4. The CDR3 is CASSQHTSGGANEQFF. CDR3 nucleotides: TGTGCCAGCAGCCAACATACTAGCGGGGGGGCCAATGAGCAGTTCTTC.

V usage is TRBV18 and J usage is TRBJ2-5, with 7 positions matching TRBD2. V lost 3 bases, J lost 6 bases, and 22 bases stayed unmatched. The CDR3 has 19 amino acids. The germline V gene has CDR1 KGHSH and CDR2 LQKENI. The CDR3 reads CASSPTPTSPIRNRKTQYF. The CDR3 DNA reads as TGTGCCAGCTCACCTACCCCGACTAGCCCCATCCGTAATCGCAAGACCCAGTACTTC.

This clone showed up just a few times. The CDR3 spells CASSQDRGQGAGEQYF. The CDR3 nucleotides read TGTGCCAGCAGCCAAGACCGGGGACAGGGGGCGGGTGAGCAGTACTTC. The genes are TRBV4-2 and TRBJ2-7; 12 nucleotides match TRBD1. Looked up from germline, CDR1 is LGHNA and CDR2 is YNFKEQ. The length of the CDR3 is 16 residues. V shed 0 bases and J 7 bases; nucleotides not matched to a gene: 7.

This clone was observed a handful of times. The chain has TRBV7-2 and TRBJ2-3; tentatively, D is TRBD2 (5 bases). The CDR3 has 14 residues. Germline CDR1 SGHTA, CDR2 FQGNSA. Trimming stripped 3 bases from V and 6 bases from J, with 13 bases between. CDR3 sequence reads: CASSFRPGEDTQYF. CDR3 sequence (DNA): TGTGCCAGCAGCTTCCGTCCCGGGGAGGATACGCAGTATTTT.

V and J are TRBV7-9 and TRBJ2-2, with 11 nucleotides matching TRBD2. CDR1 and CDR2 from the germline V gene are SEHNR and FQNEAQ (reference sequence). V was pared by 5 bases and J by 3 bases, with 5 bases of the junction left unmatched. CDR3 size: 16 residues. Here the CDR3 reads CASSLGLAGYTGELFF. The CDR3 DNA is TGTGCCAGCAGCCTTGGACTAGCGGGCTACACCGGGGAGCTGTTTTTT.

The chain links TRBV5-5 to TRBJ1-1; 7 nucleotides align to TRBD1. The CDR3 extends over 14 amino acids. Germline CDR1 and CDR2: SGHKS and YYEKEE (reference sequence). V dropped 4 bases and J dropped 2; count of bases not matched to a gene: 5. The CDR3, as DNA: TGTGCCAGCAGCCTTCAGGGGGTAAACACTGAAGCTTTCTTT. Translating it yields CASSLQGVNTEAFF.

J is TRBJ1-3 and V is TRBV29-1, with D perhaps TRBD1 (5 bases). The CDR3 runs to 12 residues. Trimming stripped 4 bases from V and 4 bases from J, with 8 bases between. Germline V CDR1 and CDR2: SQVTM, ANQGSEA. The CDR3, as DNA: TGCAGCGTTGCCAGGGCAGGAAACACCATATATTTT. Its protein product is CSVARAGNTIYF.

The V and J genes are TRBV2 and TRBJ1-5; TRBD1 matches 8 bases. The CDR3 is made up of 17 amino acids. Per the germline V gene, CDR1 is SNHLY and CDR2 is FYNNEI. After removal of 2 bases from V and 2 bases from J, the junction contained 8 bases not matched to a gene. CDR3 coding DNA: TGTGCCAGCAGTGAATTGGCAGGGGGCGGGCGCAATCAGCCCCAGCATTTT. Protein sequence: CASSELAGGGRNQPQHF.

Here the CDR3 DNA reads TGTGCCTGGAGTGTACAAGTGGGGACAGGGCTCAATCAGCCCCAGCATTTT. Its protein product is CAWSVQVGTGLNQPQHF. The chain recombines TRBV30 with TRBJ1-5, with 9 bases identical to TRBD1. Germline values: CDR1 GTSNPN, CDR2 SVGIG (reference sequence). The length of the CDR3 is 17 residues. V gave up 0 bases and J gave up 3 bases; unmatched junction bases: 9.

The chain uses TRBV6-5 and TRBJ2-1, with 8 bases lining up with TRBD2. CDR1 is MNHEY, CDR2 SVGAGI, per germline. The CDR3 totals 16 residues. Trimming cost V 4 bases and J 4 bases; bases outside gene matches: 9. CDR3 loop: CASSFYGGAWYNEQFF. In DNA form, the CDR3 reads TGTGCCAGCAGTTTTTACGGGGGGGCGTGGTACAATGAGCAGTTCTTC.

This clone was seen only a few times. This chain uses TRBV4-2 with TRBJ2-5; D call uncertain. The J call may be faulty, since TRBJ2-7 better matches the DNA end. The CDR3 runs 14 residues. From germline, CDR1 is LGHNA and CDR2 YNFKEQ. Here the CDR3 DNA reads TGTGCCAGCAGCCAGGAGACGGACTCCTACGAGCAGTACTTC. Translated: CASSQETDSYEQYF.

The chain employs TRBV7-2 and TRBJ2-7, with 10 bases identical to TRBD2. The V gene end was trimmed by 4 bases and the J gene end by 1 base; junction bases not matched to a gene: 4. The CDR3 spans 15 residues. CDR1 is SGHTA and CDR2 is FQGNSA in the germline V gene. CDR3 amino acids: CASSSSGGGSYEQYF. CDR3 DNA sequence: TGTGCCAGCAGCTCGAGCGGGGGGGGGTCCTACGAGCAGTACTTC.

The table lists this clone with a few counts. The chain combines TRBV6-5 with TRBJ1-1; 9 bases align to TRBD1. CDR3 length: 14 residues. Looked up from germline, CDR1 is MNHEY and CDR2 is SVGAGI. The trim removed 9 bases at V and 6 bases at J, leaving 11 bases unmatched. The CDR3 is CASLEDRGVPEAFF. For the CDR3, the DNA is TGTGCCAGTTTAGAGGACAGGGGTGTTCCTGAAGCTTTCTTT.

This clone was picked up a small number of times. The CDR3 sequence: CASSVRQGDIGELFF. CDR3 sequence (DNA): TGTGCCAGCAGTGTACGGCAGGGGGATATCGGGGAGCTGTTTTTT. V is TRBV2 and J is TRBJ2-2; 7 bases match TRBD1. The junction had 9 bases not matched to a gene; V was cut back by 4 bases and J by 7 bases. Germline assignment: CDR1 SNHLY and CDR2 FYNNEI. The CDR3 is made up of 15 amino acids.

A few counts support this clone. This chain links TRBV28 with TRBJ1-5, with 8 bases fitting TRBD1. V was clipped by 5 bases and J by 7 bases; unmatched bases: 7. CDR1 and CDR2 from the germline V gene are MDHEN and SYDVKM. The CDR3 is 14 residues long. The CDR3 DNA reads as TGTGCCAGCAGTCCCGACAGGGGCTGGCAGCCCCAGCATTTT. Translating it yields CASSPDRGWQPQHF.

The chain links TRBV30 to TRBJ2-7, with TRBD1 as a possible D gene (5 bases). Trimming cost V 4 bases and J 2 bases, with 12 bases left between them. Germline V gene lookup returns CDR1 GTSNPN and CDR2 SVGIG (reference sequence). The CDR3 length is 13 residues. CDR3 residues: CAWMARATYEQYF. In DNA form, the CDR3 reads TGTGCCTGGATGGCCAGGGCGACCTACGAGCAGTACTTC.

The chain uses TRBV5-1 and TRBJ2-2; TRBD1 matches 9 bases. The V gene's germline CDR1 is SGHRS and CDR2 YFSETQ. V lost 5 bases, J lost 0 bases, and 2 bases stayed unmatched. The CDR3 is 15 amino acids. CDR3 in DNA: TGCGCCAGCAGGACAGGGGGGGCGAACACCGGGGAGCTGTTTTTT. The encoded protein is CASRTGGANTGELFF.

CDR3 in amino acids: CASSSHTSGGAYNEQFF. The CDR3 DNA sequence: TGTGCCAGCAGCTCGCATACTAGCGGGGGGGCCTACAATGAGCAGTTCTTC. This chain links TRBV7-2 with TRBJ2-1, with 13 bases lining up with TRBD2. The CDR3 covers 17 residues. Trimming removed 4 bases from V and 2 bases from J; junction bases left unmatched: 5. Germline assignment: CDR1 SGHTA and CDR2 FQGNSA.

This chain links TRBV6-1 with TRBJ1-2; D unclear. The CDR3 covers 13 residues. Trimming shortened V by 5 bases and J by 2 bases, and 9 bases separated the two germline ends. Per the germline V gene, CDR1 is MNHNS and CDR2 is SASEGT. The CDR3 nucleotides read TGTGCCAGCAGTCGACACCTCAACTATGGCTACACCTTC. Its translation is CASSRHLNYGYTF.

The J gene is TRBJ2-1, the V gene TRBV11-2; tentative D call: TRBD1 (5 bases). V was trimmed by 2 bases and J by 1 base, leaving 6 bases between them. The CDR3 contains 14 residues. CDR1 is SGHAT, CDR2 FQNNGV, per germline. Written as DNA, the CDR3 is TGTGCCAGCAGCTTACAGGGATCCTACAATGAGCAGTTCTTC. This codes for CASSLQGSYNEQFF.